Shown below are 25 T cell receptor beta chains from a single sample sequenced in a study of blood T cell repertoires in COVID-19. Only in-frame clones appear in the TCRdb table, and some are missing; sequencing was by immunoSEQ multiplex PCR. The table lists about 170,000 clones, 65% to 90% of them singletons. The sequenced sample was peripheral blood. These receptors were obtained from a middle-aged woman with COVID-19, enrolled during active disease.

This chain uses TRBV6-5 with TRBJ2-1; 9 nucleotides line up with TRBD2. Trimming removed 8 bases from V and 9 bases from J; junction bases left unmatched: 8. CDR1 MNHEY and CDR2 SVGAGI come from the germline V gene. There are 13 residues in the CDR3. The CDR3 spells CASSREGLSEQFF. The CDR3 nucleotides read TGTGCCAGCTCGCGGGAGGGCCTCAGTGAGCAGTTCTTC.

The chain joins TRBV5-4 to TRBJ2-1; D call uncertain. Trimming cost V 0 bases and J 9 bases, with 4 bases left between them. CDR1 and CDR2 (germline): SGHNT, YYREEE (reference sequence). The CDR3 contains 11 residues. In DNA, the CDR3 is TGTGCCAGCAGCTTGGATCTTGAGCAGTTCTTC. It yields the protein CASSLDLEQFF.

The chain carries TRBV6-2 or TRBV6-3 and TRBJ1-1, with unresolved D. Germline CDR1 MNHEY, CDR2 SVGEGT. Trimming pared 1 base from V and 2 bases from J, leaving 5 bases between. CDR3 size: 13 residues. The CDR3 region has the DNA TGTGCCAGCAGTTACTGGGCAAACACTGAAGCTTTCTTT. This gives the protein CASSYWANTEAFF.

This clone showed up just once. The genes are TRBV7-2 and TRBJ2-1, with D possibly TRBD1 on 6 matching bases. The germline V gene has CDR1 SGHTA and CDR2 FQGNSA. CDR3 length: 13 residues. V dropped 2 bases and J dropped 12 bases, with 14 bases sitting between them. The CDR3 DNA follows: TGTGCCAGCAGCTTAAAGTGGGACAAGAGGCAGTTCTTC. This encodes CASSLKWDKRQFF.

This chain connects TRBV7-9 to TRBJ2-2, with a tentative D call TRBD1 (6 bases). V was clipped by 1 base and J by 3 bases, with 18 bases between them. This CDR3 is built from 18 residues. Germline V gene lookup returns CDR1 SEHNR and CDR2 FQNEAQ (reference sequence). The DNA for the CDR3 is TGTGCCAGCAGCTTAGAAATTTGGGTCGAGGGGGACACCGGGGAGCTGTTTTTT. Encoded protein: CASSLEIWVEGDTGELFF. Looking up the rest from reference TRBV7-9 and TRBJ2-2 gives the full variable domain: DTGVSQNPRHKITKRGQNVTFRCDPISEHNRLYWYRQTLGQGPEFLTYFQNEAQLEKSRLLSDRFSAERPKGSFSTLEIQRTEQGDSAMYLCASSLEIWVEGDTGELFFGEGSRLTVL.

The chain uses TRBV3-1 (or the pseudogene TRBV3-2) and TRBJ2-2; 7 bases fit TRBD1. This CDR3 region has 15 residues. V shed 4 bases, J shed 4 bases, and the junction held 6 bases outside the gene matches. Germline assignment: CDR1 LGHDT and CDR2 YNNKEL (reference sequence). CDR3 coding DNA: TGTGCCAGCAGCCCTGTCAGGGGGTCCACCGGGGAGCTGTTTTTT. Amino acids: CASSPVRGSTGELFF.

J is TRBJ1-2 and V is TRBV28; D gene uncertain. Trimming stripped 2 bases from V and 5 bases from J, with 18 bases between. The germline V gene has CDR1 MDHEN and CDR2 SYDVKM. The CDR3 runs 16 residues. The CDR3 nucleotides read TGTGCCAGCAGTTTAGGGAGTGGCATGGCGGGATATGGCTACACCTTC. Its translation is CASSLGSGMAGYGYTF.

The V and J genes are TRBV19 and TRBJ2-2; D might be TRBD1 (6 bases). The V end was cut by 5 bases, the J end by 6 bases, with 13 bases between. This CDR3 region has 14 residues. In germline, CDR1 is LNHDA, CDR2 SQIVND (reference sequence). CDR3 DNA sequence: TGTGCCAGTAGTCAGGGGATGAGGGCCGGGGAGCTGTTTTTT. It specifies CASSQGMRAGELFF.

The chain carries TRBV6-2 or TRBV6-3 and TRBJ1-2; the D gene is possibly TRBD1 (5 bases). CDR1 is MNHEY, CDR2 SVGEGT, per germline. Trimming cost V 0 bases and J 6 bases, with 11 bases left between them. The CDR3 spans 14 residues. CDR3 region: CASSYSIQGNGYTF. CDR3 nucleotide sequence: TGTGCCAGCAGTTACTCGATTCAGGGAAATGGCTACACCTTC.

The chain combines TRBV5-1 with TRBJ2-3; D might be TRBD2 (5 bases). CDR1 is SGHRS, CDR2 YFSETQ, per germline. Trimming removed 0 bases at V and 2 bases at J, with 7 bases between. The CDR3 contains 14 residues. This CDR3 reads CASSLGRDTDTQYF. The CDR3, as DNA: TGCGCCAGCAGCTTGGGACGGGACACAGATACGCAGTATTTT.

The chain carries TRBV5-4 and TRBJ1-4; 8 positions agree with TRBD1. The germline CDR1 and CDR2 sequences are SGHNT and YYREEE (reference sequence). The CDR3 runs 14 residues. The V segment lost 2 bases and the J segment 3 bases; nucleotides outside the gene matches: 0. In DNA form, the CDR3 reads TGTGCCAGCAGCTTACAGGGGGCTAATGAAAAACTGTTTTTT. Its translation: CASSLQGANEKLFF.

The genes are TRBV9 and TRBJ1-1, with unresolved D. The CDR3 covers 13 residues. Germline V gives CDR1 SGDLS, CDR2 YYNGEE. Between the trimmed V and J ends, which lost 1 base and 3 bases, there was a span of 7 bases. The CDR3 region has the DNA TGTGCCAGCAGCGTACTCGAGGACACTGAAGCTTTCTTT. Translated, it gives CASSVLEDTEAFF.

The chain joins TRBV10-2 to TRBJ1-3, with D unresolved. The CDR3 consists of 15 residues. V was pared by 2 bases and J by 0 bases, with 8 bases between. Germline V gene data show CDR1 as WSHSY and CDR2 as SAAADI. This chain's CDR3 is CASSEVTNSGNTIYF. For the CDR3, the DNA is TGCGCCAGCAGTGAGGTGACAAACTCTGGAAACACCATATATTTT.

The chain combines TRBV28 with TRBJ1-2; the D gene is possibly TRBD1 (6 bases). Germline assignment: CDR1 MDHEN and CDR2 SYDVKM. The CDR3 spans 16 residues. Trimming took 2 bases from V and 5 from J, leaving 18 bases between them. DNA of the CDR3: TGTGCCAGCAGTTTACTTTCCGGGACAATCCCTTATGGCTACACCTTC. Translated, it gives CASSLLSGTIPYGYTF.

The rearrangement joins TRBV7-9 to TRBJ2-7; the D gene is possibly TRBD2 (7 bases). Trimming took 5 bases from V and 5 from J, leaving 19 bases between them. Germline assignment: CDR1 SEHNR and CDR2 FQNEAQ (reference sequence). There are 15 residues in the CDR3. CDR3 DNA: TGTGCCAGCAGCGGGGGGGACAAGCAAGGCCACGAGCAGTACTTC. Amino acid sequence: CASSGGDKQGHEQYF.

This clone showed up just once. The chain employs TRBV1 and TRBJ2-3; the table's D call, TRBD2, was not checked against the DNA. TRBV1 is a listed pseudogene. The CDR3 loop spans 18 amino acids. The CDR3 is CTSSQEWDQRGALDTQYF. The CDR3 region has the DNA TGCACCAGCAGCCAAGAATGGGACCAGCGGGGGGCTTTAGATACGCAGTATTTT.

The rearrangement joins TRBV4-1 to TRBJ2-7; D gene ambiguous. Trimming cost V 0 bases and J 2 bases, with 14 bases left between them. Germline V lookup: CDR1 MGHRA, CDR2 YSYEKL. The CDR3 extends over 16 amino acids. The CDR3 is CASSQDRGGSAYEQYF. The CDR3 region has the DNA TGCGCCAGCAGCCAAGATCGAGGCGGTTCCGCCTACGAGCAGTACTTC.

The gene calls are TRBV2 and TRBJ2-2; 10 bases are shared with TRBD1. Germline CDR1 is SNHLY and CDR2 is FYNNEI. The CDR3 spans 14 residues. V gave up 5 bases and J gave up 6 bases; unmatched junction bases: 3. CDR3 in amino acids: CASSTGQGAGELFF. CDR3 nucleotide sequence: TGTGCCAGCAGTACCGGACAGGGGGCCGGGGAGCTGTTTTTT. Together with reference TRBV2 and TRBJ2-2, the CDR3 gives the full variable domain: EPEVTQTPSHQVTQMGQEVILRCVPISNHLYFYWYRQILGQKVEFLVSFYNNEISEKSEIFDDQFSVERPDGSNFTLKIRSTKLEDSAMYFCASSTGQGAGELFFGEGSRLTVL.

This clone has a handful of counts. J is TRBJ2-2 and V is TRBV19; 9 bases fit TRBD1. The CDR3 runs 15 residues. V trimming: 6 bases; J trimming: 4 bases; junction bases outside the gene matches: 6. Germline V gene sequence: CDR1 LNHDA, CDR2 SQIVND (reference sequence). The CDR3, as DNA: TGTGCCAGTAGGGTACAGGGGGCCCCCACCGGGGAGCTGTTTTTT. This translates into CASRVQGAPTGELFF.

This clone was seen only once. The rearrangement joins TRBV19 to TRBJ2-1; possibly TRBD1 for D (6 bases). The V gene lost 4 bases and the J gene lost 9 bases, with 13 bases spanning the gap. Germline lookup yields CDR1 LNHDA and CDR2 SQIVND (reference sequence). The CDR3 has 13 amino acids. The CDR3 reads CASSKSWGLEQFF. The CDR3, as DNA: TGTGCCAGTAGTAAGTCCTGGGGGCTTGAGCAGTTCTTC.

The gene calls are TRBV5-4 and TRBJ2-2; 9 nucleotides agree with TRBD2. V shed 5 bases and J 0 bases; nucleotides not matched to a gene: 5. The CDR3 length is 16 residues. Germline CDR1 SGHNT, CDR2 YYREEE (reference sequence). In DNA form, the CDR3 reads TGTGCCAGCAGGCCCCGCGGGGGGGCGAACACCGGGGAGCTGTTTTTT. Its protein product is CASRPRGGANTGELFF.

The J gene is TRBJ1-1, the V gene TRBV29-1; D is perhaps TRBD1 (6 bases). The CDR3 is 13 residues long. Deletions cut 5 bases from V and 3 bases from J, with 13 bases between. Germline CDR1 SQVTM, CDR2 ANQGSEA. The CDR3 spells CSVQSGGDTEAFF. The CDR3 bases are TGCAGCGTTCAATCGGGGGGCGACACTGAAGCTTTCTTT. The full variable domain, with the rest looked up from reference TRBV29-1 and TRBJ1-1, is SAVISQKPSRDICQRGTSLTIQCQVDSQVTMMFWYRQQPGQSLTLIATANQGSEATYESGFVIDKFPISRPNLTFSTLTVSNMSPEDSSIYLCSVQSGGDTEAFFGQGTRLTVV.

The chain carries TRBV3-1 (or the pseudogene TRBV3-2) and TRBJ2-2, with 7 bases that match TRBD2. The germline V gene encodes CDR1 LGHDT and CDR2 YNNKEL (reference sequence). The CDR3 has 15 residues. The junction had 4 bases not matched to a gene; V was cut back by 2 bases and J by 4 bases. Here the CDR3 DNA reads TGTGCCAGCAGCCAATCGGGAGGTTTCACCGGGGAGCTGTTTTTT. It encodes CASSQSGGFTGELFF.

This chain connects TRBV28 to TRBJ2-5; 7 nucleotides agree with TRBD2. The V gene end was trimmed by 5 bases and the J gene end by 2 bases; junction bases not matched to a gene: 5. Germline CDR1 reads MDHEN; CDR2 reads SYDVKM. The CDR3 is 14 residues long. As DNA, the CDR3 is TGTGCCAGCAGTGAAACTAGCGTTCAAGAGACCCAGTACTTC. Protein: CASSETSVQETQYF.

The chain employs TRBV10-3 and TRBJ2-7, with D tentatively TRBD1 (6 bases). Trimming removed 8 bases at V and 4 bases at J, with 9 bases between. Germline V gene data show CDR1 as ENHRY and CDR2 as SYGVKD. The CDR3 runs 11 residues. The CDR3: CAIGTLYEQYV. The DNA for the CDR3 is TGTGCCATCGGGACACTGTACGAGCAGTACGTC.